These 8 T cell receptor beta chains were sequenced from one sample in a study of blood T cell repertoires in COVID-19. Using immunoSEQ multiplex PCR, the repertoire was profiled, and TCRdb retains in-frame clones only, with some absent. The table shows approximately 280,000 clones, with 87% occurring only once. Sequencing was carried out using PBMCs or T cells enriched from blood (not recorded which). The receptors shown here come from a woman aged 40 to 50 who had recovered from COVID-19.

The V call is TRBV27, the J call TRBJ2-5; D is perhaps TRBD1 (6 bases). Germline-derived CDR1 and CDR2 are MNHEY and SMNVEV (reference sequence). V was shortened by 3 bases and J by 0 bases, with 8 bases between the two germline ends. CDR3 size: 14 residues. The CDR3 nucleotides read TGTGCCAGCAGTTTGGGGACATACCAAGAGACCCAGTACTTC. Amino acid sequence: CASSLGTYQETQYF.

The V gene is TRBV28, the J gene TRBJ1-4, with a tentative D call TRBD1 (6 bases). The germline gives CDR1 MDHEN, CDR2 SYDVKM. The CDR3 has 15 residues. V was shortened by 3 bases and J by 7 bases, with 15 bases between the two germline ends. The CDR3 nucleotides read TGTGCCAGCAGTTTCCGAGGGAGGGGGAGTGAAAAACTGTTTTTT. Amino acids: CASSFRGRGSEKLFF.

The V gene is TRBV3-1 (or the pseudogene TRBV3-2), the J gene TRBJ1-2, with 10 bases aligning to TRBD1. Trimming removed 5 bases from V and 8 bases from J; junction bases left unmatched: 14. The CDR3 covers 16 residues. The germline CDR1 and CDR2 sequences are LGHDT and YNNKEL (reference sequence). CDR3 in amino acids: CASSSQDRGHGEGYTF. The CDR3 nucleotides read TGTGCCAGCAGCTCCCAAGACAGGGGGCACGGGGAAGGCTACACCTTC.

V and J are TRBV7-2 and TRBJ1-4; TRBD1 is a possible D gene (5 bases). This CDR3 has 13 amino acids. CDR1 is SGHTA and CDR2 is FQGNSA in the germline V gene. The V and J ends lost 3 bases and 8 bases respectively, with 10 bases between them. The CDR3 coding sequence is TGTGCCAGCAGCTTGGGGCTAGGAGAAAAACTGTTTTTT. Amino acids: CASSLGLGEKLFF.

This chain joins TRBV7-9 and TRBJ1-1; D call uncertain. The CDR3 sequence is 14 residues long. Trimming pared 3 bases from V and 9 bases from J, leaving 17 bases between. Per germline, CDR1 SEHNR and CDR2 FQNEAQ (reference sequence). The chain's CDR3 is CASSLSGNVVKAFF. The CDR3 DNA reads TGTGCCAGCAGCTTGAGTGGTAACGTAGTAAAAGCTTTCTTT. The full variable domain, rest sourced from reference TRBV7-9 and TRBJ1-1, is DTGVSQNPRHKITKRGQNVTFRCDPISEHNRLYWYRQTLGQGPEFLTYFQNEAQLEKSRLLSDRFSAERPKGSFSTLEIQRTEQGDSAMYLCASSLSGNVVKAFFGQGTRLTVV.

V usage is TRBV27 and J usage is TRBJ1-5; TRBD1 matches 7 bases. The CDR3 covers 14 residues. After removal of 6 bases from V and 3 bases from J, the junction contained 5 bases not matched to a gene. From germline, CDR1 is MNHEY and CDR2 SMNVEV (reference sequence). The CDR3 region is CASRRQGTNQPQHF. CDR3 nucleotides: TGTGCCAGCAGGCGACAGGGAACCAATCAGCCCCAGCATTTT.

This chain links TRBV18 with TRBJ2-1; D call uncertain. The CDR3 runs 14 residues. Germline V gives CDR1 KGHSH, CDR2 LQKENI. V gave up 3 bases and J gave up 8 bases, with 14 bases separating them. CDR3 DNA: TGTGCCAGCTCACCCCAAGAGGCGTCGCATGAGCAGTTCTTC. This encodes CASSPQEASHEQFF.

CDR3 region: CASSPSPGLAMAYEQYF. The CDR3 region has the DNA TGTGCCAGCAGCCCCTCCCCGGGACTAGCTATGGCCTACGAGCAGTACTTC. The J gene is TRBJ2-7, the V gene TRBV7-2; 9 bases align to TRBD2. J gave up 2 bases and V 5 bases, and 13 bases lay outside the gene matches. Germline values: CDR1 SGHTA, CDR2 FQGNSA. The CDR3 consists of 17 residues.